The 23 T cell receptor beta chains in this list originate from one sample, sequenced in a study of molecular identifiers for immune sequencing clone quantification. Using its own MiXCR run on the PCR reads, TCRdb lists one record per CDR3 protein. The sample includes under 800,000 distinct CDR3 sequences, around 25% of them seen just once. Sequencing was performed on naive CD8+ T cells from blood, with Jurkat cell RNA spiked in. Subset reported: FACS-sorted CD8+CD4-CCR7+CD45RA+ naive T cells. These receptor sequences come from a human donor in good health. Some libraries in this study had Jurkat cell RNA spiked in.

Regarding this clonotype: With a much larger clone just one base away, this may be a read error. CDR3 bases: TGTGCCAACAGCGTAGTAGCGGGAGGAATGGCAGATACGCAGTATTTT. Its translation is CANSVVAGGMADTQYF. V and J are TRBV9 and TRBJ2-3; 10 bases are a match to TRBD2. This CDR3 contains 16 residues. The germline V gene encodes CDR1 SGDLS and CDR2 YYNGEE.

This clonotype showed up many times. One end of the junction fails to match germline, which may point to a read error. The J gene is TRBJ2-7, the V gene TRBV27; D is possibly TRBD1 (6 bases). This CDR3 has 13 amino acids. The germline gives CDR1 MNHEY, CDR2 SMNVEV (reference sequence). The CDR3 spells CASSLGAAYEQYF. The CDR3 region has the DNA TGCGCCAGCAGCTTGGGGGCAGCCTACGAGCAGTACTTC.

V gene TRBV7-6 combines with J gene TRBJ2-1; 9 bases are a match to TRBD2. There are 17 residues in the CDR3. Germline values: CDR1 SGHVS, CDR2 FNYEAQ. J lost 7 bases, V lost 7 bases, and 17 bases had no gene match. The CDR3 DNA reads TGTGCCAGCATGGTTGGGGCTAGCGGGACAAGGGGTAATGAGCAGTTCTTC. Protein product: CASMVGASGTRGNEQFF.

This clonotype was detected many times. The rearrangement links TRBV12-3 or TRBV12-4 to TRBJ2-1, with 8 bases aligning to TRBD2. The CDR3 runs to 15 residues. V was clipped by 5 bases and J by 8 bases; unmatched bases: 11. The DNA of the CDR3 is TGTGCCAGCAGTCCCATAAGCGGGGGCGGGTATGAGCAGTTCTTC. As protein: CASSPISGGGYEQFF.

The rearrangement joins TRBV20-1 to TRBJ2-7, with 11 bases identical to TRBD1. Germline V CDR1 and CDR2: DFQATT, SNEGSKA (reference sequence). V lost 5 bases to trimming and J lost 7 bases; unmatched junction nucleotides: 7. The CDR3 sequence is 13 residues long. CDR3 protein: CSASGTGGWEQYF. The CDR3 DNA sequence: TGCAGTGCTTCCGGGACAGGGGGGTGGGAGCAGTACTTC.

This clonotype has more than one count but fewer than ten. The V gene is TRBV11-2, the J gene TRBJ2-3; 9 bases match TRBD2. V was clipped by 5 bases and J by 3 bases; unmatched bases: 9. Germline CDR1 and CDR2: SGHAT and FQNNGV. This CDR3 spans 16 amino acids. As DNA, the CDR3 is TGTGCCAGCAGCCATATCGCGGGGGGGCCGACAGATACGCAGTATTTT. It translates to CASSHIAGGPTDTQYF.

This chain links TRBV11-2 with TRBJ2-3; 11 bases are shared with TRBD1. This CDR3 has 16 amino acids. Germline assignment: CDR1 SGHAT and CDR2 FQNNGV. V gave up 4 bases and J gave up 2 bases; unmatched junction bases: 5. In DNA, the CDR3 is TGTGCCAGCAGCTCGGACAGGGGGCTCAACACAGATACGCAGTATTTT. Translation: CASSSDRGLNTDTQYF.

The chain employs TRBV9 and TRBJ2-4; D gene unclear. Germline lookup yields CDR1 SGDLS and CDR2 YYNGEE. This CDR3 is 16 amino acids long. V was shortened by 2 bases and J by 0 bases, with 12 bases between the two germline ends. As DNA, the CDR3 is TGTGCCAGCAGCGTGGCTCCGGGTCAAGCCAAAAACATTCAGTACTTC. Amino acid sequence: CASSVAPGQAKNIQYF.

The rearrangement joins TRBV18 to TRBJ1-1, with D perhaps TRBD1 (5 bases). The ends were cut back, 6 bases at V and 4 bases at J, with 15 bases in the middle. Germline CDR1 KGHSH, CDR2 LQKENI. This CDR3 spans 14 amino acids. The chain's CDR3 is CASSPSGVGTEAFF. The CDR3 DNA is TGTGCCAGCTCCCCCTCGGGGGTGGGCACTGAAGCTTTCTTT.

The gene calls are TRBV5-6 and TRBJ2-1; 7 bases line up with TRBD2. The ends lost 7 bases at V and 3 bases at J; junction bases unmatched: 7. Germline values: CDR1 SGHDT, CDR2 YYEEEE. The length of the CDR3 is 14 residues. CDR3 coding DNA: TGTGCCAGCTCGGGACTACCGAACTACAATGAGCAGTTCTTC. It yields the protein CASSGLPNYNEQFF.

In DNA form, the CDR3 reads TGCAGTGCTAGAGATCATTTTAGCTCCTACGAGCAGTACTTC. Its protein is CSARDHFSSYEQYF. The chain carries TRBV20-1 and TRBJ2-7; D uncertain. Looked up from germline, CDR1 is DFQATT and CDR2 is SNEGSKA (reference sequence). CDR3 size: 14 residues. V shed 0 bases and J shed 0 bases, with 9 bases lying between them.

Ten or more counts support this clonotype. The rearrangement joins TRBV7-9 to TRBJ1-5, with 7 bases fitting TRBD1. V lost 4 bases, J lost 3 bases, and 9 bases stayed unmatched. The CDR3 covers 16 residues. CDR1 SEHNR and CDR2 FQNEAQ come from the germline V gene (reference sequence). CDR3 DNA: TGTGCCAGCAGCTCGCAGACAGGGATGGTCAATCAGCCCCAGCATTTT. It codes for CASSSQTGMVNQPQHF.

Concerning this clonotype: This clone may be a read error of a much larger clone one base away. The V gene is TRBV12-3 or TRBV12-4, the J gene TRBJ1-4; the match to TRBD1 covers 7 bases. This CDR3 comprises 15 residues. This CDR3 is CASSPTTGLVERLFF. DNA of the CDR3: TGTGCCAGCAGTCCAACGACAGGGTTGGTGGAAAGACTGTTTTTT.

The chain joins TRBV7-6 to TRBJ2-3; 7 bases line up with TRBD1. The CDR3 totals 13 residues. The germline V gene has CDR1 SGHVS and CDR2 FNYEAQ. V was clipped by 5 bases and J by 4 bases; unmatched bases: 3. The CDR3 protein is CASSEGGSDTQYF. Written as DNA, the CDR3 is TGTGCCAGCAGCGAAGGGGGCTCAGATACGCAGTATTTT.

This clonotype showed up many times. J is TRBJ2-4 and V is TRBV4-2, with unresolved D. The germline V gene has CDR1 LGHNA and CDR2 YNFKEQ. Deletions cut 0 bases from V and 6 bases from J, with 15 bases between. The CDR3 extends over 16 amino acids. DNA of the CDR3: TGTGCCAGCAGCCAAGAGTGGGCGATCGGAGCAAACATTCAGTACTTC. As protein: CASSQEWAIGANIQYF.

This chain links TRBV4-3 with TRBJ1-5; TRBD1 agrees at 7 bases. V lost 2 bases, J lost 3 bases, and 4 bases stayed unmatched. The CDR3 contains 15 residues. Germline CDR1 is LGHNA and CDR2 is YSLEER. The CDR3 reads CASSQYRGPNQPQHF. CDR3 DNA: TGCGCCAGCAGCCAATACAGGGGACCCAATCAGCCCCAGCATTTT.

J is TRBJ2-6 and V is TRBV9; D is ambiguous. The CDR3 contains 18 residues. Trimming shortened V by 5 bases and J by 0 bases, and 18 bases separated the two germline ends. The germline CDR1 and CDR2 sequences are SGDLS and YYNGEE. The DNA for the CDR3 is TGTGCCAGCAGTCCCGCCGGACGCAGGATCTCTGGGGCCAACGTCCTGACTTTC. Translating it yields CASSPAGRRISGANVLTF.

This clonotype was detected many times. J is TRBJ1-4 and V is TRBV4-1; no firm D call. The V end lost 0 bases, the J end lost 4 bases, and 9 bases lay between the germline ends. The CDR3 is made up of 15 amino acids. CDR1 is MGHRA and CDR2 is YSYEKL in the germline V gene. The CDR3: CASSQEVRINEKLFF. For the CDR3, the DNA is TGCGCCAGCAGCCAAGAGGTGCGGATTAATGAAAAACTGTTTTTT.

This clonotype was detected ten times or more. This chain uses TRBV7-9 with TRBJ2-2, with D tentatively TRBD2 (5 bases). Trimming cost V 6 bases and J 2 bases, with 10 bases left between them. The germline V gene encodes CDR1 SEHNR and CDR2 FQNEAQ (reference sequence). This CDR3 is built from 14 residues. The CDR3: CASSSGFNTGELFF. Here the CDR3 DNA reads TGTGCCAGCAGTTCGGGGTTTAACACCGGGGAGCTGTTTTTT. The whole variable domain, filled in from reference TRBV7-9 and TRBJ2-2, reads DTGVSQNPRHKITKRGQNVTFRCDPISEHNRLYWYRQTLGQGPEFLTYFQNEAQLEKSRLLSDRFSAERPKGSFSTLEIQRTEQGDSAMYLCASSSGFNTGELFFGEGSRLTVL.

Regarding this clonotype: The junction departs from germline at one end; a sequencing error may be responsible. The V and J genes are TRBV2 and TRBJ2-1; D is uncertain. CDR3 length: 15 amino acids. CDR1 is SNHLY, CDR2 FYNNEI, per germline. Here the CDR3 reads CASSEDQSSYNAQFF. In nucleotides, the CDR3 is TGTGCCAGCAGTGAAGACCAGAGCTCCTACAATGCGCAGTTCTTC.

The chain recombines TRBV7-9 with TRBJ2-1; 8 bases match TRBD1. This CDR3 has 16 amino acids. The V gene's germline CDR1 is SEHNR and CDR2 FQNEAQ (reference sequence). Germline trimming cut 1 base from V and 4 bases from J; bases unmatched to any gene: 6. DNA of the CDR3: TGTGCCAGCAGCTTAGGCGGTCAGGGGGCTTACAATGAGCAGTTCTTC. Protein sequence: CASSLGGQGAYNEQFF.

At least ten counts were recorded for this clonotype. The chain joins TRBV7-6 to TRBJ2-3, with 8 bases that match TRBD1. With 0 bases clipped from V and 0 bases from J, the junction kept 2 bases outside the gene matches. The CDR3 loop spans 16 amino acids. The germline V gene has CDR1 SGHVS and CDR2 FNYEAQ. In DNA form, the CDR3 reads TGTGCCAGCAGCTTAGCCTGGACAGGGAGCACAGATACGCAGTATTTT. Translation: CASSLAWTGSTDTQYF.

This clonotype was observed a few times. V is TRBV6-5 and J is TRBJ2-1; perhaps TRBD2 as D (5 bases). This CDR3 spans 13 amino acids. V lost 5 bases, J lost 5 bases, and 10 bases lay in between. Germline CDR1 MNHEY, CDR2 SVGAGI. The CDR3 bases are TGTGCCAGCAGTCGCGGGCCCCACAATGAGCAGTTCTTC. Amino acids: CASSRGPHNEQFF.